These 5 T cell receptor beta chains share one sample of origin, sequenced in a study of radiotherapy plus CTLA-4 blockade in lung cancer. Clones were sequenced by immunoSEQ multiplex PCR, and TCRdb holds only the in-frame ones, with some missing. Altogether 40,000 to 45,000 clones are present, roughly 75% being singletons, with the ten largest covering approximately 9%. The source was peripheral blood, collected from a patient treated with radiotherapy plus ipilimumab. The receptors originated from a human donor with non-small cell lung cancer who had stable disease on radiotherapy plus ipilimumab.

This clone is a singleton in its sample. This sequence joins TRBV6-6 and TRBJ1-2, with 9 bases lining up with TRBD1. Trimming took 6 bases from V and 3 from J; bases not matched to a gene: 11. This CDR3 is built from 16 residues. Germline CDR1 is MNHNY and CDR2 is SVGAGI (reference sequence). CDR3 bases: TGTGCCAGCAGGACATACAGGGGGCGCTTGGACTATGGCTACACCTTC. Translating it yields CASRTYRGRLDYGYTF.

This clone has only a few counts. The rearrangement joins TRBV2 to TRBJ1-1, with unresolved D. V lost 3 bases and J 4 bases, leaving 12 bases between the germline ends. The length of the CDR3 is 14 residues. The germline V gene encodes CDR1 SNHLY and CDR2 FYNNEI. The CDR3 region is CASSDSGGFTEAFF. The CDR3 bases are TGTGCCAGCAGTGATTCTGGAGGGTTCACTGAAGCTTTCTTT. Looking up the rest from reference TRBV2 and TRBJ1-1 gives the full variable domain: EPEVTQTPSHQVTQMGQEVILRCVPISNHLYFYWYRQILGQKVEFLVSFYNNEISEKSEIFDDQFSVERPDGSNFTLKIRSTKLEDSAMYFCASSDSGGFTEAFFGQGTRLTVV.

The rearrangement uses TRBV30 and TRBJ1-2, with D possibly matching TRBD1 (5 bases). CDR3 length: 12 residues. The germline V gene has CDR1 GTSNPN and CDR2 SVGIG (reference sequence). V dropped 4 bases and J dropped 7 bases, with 13 bases sitting between them. The CDR3 nucleotides read TGTGCCTGGACATCGGGGGTCGGTGGCTACACCTTC. Its protein product is CAWTSGVGGYTF.

The V call is TRBV18, the J call TRBJ2-5; a possible D gene is TRBD1 (5 bases). The J call is in doubt because the DNA end fits TRBJ2-7 better. This CDR3 has 15 residues. CDR1 is KGHSH and CDR2 is LQKENI in the germline V gene. Written as DNA, the CDR3 is TGTGCCAGCTCACCACTTGGACACAGCTCCTACGAGCAGTACTTC. Protein sequence: CASSPLGHSSYEQYF.

This sequence joins TRBV2 and TRBJ2-1; D perhaps matches TRBD2 (6 bases). Germline V gene data show CDR1 as SNHLY and CDR2 as FYNNEI. There are 13 residues in the CDR3. The germline V and J ends were trimmed by 6 bases and 4 bases, with 10 bases remaining between them. The CDR3 bases are TGTGCCAGCAGCCTTAGCGGATACAATGAGCAGTTCTTC. It encodes CASSLSGYNEQFF.